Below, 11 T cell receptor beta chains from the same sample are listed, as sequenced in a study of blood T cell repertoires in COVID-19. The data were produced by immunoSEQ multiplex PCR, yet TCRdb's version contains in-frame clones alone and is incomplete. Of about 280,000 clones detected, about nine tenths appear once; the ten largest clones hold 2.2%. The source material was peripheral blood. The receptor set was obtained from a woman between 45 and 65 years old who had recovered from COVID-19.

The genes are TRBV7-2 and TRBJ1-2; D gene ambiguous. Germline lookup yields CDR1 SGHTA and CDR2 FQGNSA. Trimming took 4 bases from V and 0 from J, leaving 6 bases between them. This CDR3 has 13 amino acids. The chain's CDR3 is CASSSRTNYGYTF. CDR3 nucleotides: TGTGCCAGCAGCTCGAGGACTAACTATGGCTACACCTTC.

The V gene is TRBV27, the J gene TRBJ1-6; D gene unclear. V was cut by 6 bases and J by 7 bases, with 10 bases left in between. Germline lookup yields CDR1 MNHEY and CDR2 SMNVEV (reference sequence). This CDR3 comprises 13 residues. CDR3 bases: TGTGCCAGCAGCTCACGCGCCAATTCACCCCTCCACTTT. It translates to CASSSRANSPLHF.

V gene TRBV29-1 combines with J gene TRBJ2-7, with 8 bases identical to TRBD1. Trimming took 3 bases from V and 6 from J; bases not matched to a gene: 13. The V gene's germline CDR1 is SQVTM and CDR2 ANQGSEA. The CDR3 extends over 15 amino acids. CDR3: CSVDATGTGISEQYF. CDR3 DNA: TGCAGCGTTGATGCCACCGGGACAGGCATCTCCGAGCAGTACTTC.

The chain's CDR3 is CASNGLGGTGEGEQYF. CDR3 DNA: TGTGCCAGCAACGGACTAGGTGGGACAGGGGAGGGCGAGCAGTACTTC. The chain links TRBV19 to TRBJ2-7, with 10 bases aligning to TRBD1. CDR3 size: 16 residues. V was clipped by 9 bases and J by 6 bases; unmatched bases: 17. The germline CDR1 and CDR2 sequences are LNHDA and SQIVND (reference sequence).

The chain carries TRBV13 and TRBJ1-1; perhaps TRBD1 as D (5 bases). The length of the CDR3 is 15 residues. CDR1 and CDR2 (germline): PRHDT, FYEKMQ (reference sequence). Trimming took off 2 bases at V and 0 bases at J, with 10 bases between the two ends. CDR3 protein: CASSLSRQMNTEAFF. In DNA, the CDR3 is TGTGCCAGCAGCTTATCGCGACAGATGAACACTGAAGCTTTCTTT.

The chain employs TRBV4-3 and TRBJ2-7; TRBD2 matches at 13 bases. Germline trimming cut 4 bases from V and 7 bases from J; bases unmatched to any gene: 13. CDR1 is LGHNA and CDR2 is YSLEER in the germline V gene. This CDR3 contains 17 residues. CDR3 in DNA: TGCGCCAGCAGCCGGGCCACCACTAGCGGGAGGGCGGGAGAGCAGTACTTC. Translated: CASSRATTSGRAGEQYF.

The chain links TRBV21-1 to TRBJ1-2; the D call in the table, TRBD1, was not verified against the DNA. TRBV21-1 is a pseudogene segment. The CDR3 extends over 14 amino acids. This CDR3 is CASSSNRGPHGYTF. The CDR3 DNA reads TGTGCCAGCAGCTCAAACAGGGGCCCCCATGGCTACACCTTC.

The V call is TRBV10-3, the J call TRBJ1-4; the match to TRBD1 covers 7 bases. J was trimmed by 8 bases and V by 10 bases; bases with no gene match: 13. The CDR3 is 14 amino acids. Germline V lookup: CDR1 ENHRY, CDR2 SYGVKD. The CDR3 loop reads CATTPDRVEEKLFF. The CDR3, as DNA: TGTGCCACCACACCCGACAGGGTCGAGGAAAAACTGTTTTTT.

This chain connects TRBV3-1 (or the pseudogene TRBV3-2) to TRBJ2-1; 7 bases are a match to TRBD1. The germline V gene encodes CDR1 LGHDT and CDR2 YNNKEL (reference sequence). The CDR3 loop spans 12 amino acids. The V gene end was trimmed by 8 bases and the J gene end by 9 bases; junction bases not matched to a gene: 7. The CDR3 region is CASDDRETEQFF. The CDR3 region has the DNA TGTGCCAGCGACGACAGGGAGACTGAGCAGTTCTTC.

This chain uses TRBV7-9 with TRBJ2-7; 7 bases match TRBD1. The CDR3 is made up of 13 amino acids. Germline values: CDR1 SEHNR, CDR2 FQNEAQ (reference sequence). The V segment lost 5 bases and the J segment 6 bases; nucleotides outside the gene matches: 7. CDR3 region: CASSPTGTAEQYF. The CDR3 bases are TGTGCCAGCAGCCCTACCGGGACAGCCGAGCAGTACTTC.

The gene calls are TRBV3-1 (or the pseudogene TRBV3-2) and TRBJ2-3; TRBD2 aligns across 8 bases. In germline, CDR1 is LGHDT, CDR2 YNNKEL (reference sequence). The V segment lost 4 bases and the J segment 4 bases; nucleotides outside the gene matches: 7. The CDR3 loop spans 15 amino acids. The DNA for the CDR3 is TGTGCCAGCAGCCCAACGGGACTAGGGGCAGATACGCAGTATTTT. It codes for CASSPTGLGADTQYF.